Described below is a single T cell receptor beta chain sequence and its context. This specimen comes from a study of T cell responses to AZD1222 COVID-19 vaccine. Germline V gene sequence: CDR1 KGHDR, CDR2 SFDVKD. Trimming removed 0 bases at V and 8 bases at J, with 7 bases between. The CDR3 spans 13 residues. The data were produced by immunoSEQ multiplex PCR, yet TCRdb's version contains in-frame clones alone and is incomplete. The data hold 140,000 to 150,000 clones, with approximately 93% observed a single time. The sample in question was peripheral blood, obtained on day 0 of AZD1222 vaccination. The sequence derives from an adult in good health. V and J are TRBV24-1 and TRBJ2-1; D is unclear. The CDR3 region has the DNA TGTGCCACCAGTGATTTGGCTGGTTATGAGCAGTTCTTC. Residues: CATSDLAGYEQFF.